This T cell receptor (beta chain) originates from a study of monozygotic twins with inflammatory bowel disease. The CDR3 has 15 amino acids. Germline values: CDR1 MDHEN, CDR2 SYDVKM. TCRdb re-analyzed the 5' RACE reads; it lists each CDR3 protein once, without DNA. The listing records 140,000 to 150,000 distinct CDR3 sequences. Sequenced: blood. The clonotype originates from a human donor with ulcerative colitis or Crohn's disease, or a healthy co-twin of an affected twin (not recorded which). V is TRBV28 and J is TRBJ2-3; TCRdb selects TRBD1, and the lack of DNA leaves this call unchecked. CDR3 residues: CASSPLGDNTDTQYF.